This T cell receptor beta chain comes out of a study of T cell responses to AZD1222 COVID-19 vaccine. Assay: immunoSEQ multiplex PCR; the TCRdb copy retains only in-frame clones and omits some. Among roughly 180,000 clones listed, approximately 86% were seen once. About this clone: The target antigen is unknown.

Points from the study as a whole: Following two doses of AZD1222, Spike-specific TCR breadth and depth rose.

The origin of this receptor is an adult in good health. The material sequenced was peripheral blood, taken on day 0 of AZD1222 vaccination.

The DNA of the CDR3 is TGTGCCAGCTCCGGGCAGGGGGCGGGTGAGACCCAGTACTTC. The encoded protein is CASSGQGAGETQYF. V and J are TRBV6-5 and TRBJ2-5; 8 bases map to TRBD1. J gave up 5 bases and V 8 bases, and 10 bases lay outside the gene matches. The germline gives CDR1 MNHEY, CDR2 SVGAGI. The CDR3 has 14 residues.